This T cell receptor (beta chain) is from a study of T cells in Graves' hyperthyroidism and ophthalmopathy. The overall study: The authors collected peripheral blood at initial diagnosis, before any treatment.

There are many counts of this clonotype. Its cognate antigen is unknown. Deletions cut 1 base from V and 6 bases from J, with 7 bases between. There are 13 residues in the CDR3. Germline assignment: CDR1 SGHVS and CDR2 FQNEAQ. Those patients with uncontrolled infection, other autoimmune disease, pregnancy or lactation were excluded. General study findings and limits: Model output signaled ophthalmopathy a median roughly 6.5 months ahead of onset.

The investigators amplified TCR beta CDR3 regions from RNA transcripts. First-round RT-PCR with HTBI primers amplified the TCR CDR3 region. TCRdb analysed the multiplex PCR reads with MiXCR anew, one entry per CDR3 protein. The data hold roughly 400,000 distinct CDR3 sequences, with 11% to 15% observed a single time. The clonotype comes from a man aged 50-60 years with Graves' ophthalmopathy. This sequence joins TRBV7-8 and TRBJ2-1; no firm D call. Sequencing used blood. The chain's CDR3 is CASSLDKINEQFF. The CDR3, as DNA: TGTGCCAGCAGCTTAGACAAGATCAATGAGCAGTTCTTC.